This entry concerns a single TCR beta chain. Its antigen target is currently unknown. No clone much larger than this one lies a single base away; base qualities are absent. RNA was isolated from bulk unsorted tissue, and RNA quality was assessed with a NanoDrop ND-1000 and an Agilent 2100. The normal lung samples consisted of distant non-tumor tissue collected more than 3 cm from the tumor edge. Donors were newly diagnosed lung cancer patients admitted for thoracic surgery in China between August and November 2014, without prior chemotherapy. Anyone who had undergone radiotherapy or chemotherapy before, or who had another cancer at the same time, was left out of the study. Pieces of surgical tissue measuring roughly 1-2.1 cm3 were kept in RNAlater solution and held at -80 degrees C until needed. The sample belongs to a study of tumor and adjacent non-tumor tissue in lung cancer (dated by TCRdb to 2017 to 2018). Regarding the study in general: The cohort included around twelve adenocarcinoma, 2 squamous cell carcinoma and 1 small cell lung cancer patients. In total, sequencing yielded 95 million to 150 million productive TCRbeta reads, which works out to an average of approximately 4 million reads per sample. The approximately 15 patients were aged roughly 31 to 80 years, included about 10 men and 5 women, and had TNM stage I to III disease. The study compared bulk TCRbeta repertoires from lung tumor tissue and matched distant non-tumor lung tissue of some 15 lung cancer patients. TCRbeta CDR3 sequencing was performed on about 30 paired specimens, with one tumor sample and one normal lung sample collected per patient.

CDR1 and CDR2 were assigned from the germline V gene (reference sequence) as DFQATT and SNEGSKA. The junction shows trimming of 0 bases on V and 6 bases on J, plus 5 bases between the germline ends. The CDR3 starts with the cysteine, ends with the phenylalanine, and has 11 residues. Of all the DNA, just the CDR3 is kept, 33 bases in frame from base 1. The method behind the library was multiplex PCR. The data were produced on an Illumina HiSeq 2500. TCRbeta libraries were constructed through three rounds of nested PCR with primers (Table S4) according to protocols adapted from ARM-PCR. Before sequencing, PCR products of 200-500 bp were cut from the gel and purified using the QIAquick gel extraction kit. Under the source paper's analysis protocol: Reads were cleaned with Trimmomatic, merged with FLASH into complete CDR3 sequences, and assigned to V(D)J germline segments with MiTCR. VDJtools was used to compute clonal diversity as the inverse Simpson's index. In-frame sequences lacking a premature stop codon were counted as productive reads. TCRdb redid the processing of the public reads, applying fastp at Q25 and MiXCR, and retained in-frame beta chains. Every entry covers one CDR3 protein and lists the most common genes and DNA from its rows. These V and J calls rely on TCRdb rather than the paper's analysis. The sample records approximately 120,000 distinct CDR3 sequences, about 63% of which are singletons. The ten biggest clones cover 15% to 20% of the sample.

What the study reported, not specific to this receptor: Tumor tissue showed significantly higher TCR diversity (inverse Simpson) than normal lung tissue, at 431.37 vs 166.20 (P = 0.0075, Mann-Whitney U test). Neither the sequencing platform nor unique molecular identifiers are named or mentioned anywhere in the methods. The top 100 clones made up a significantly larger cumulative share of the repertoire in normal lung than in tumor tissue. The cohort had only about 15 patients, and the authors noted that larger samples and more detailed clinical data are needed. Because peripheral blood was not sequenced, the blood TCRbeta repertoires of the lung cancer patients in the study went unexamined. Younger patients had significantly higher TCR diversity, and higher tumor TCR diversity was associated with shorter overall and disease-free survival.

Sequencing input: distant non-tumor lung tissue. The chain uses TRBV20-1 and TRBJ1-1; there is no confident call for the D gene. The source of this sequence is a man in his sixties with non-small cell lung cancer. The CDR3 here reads CSAREDAEAFF. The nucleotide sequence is TGCAGTGCTAGAGAGGACGCTGAAGCTTTCTTT.